These 15 T cell receptor beta chains came from one sample sequenced in a study of control samples from healthy donors and cancer patients. Assay: immunoSEQ multiplex PCR; the TCRdb copy retains only in-frame clones and omits some. The data contain about 160,000 clones, approximately 90% of them seen just once; the ten biggest clones take up less than 0.75%. Sequencing used blood. The receptors were sampled from a woman under 40 in good health.

The chain couples TRBV24-1 to TRBJ2-6; D remains unclear. Germline assignment: CDR1 KGHDR and CDR2 SFDVKD. The V end was cut by 3 bases, the J end by 0 bases, with 8 bases between. The CDR3 extends over 16 amino acids. CDR3 protein: CATSDPRGSGANVLTF. The CDR3 coding sequence is TGTGCCACCAGTGATCCCCGAGGCTCTGGGGCCAACGTCCTGACTTTC.

The V gene is TRBV7-3, the J gene TRBJ2-1; D ambiguous. CDR3 length: 13 amino acids. V lost 5 bases, J lost 4 bases, and 9 bases lay in between. Germline V gives CDR1 SGHTA, CDR2 FQGTGA. For the CDR3, the DNA is TGTGCCAGCAGCCCCCAACCTTACAATGAGCAGTTCTTC. Translated: CASSPQPYNEQFF.

The V and J genes are TRBV6-2 or TRBV6-3 and TRBJ1-2; TRBD1 aligns across 9 bases. Trimming removed 4 bases from V and 2 bases from J; junction bases left unmatched: 8. The length of the CDR3 is 16 residues. In germline, CDR1 is MNHEY, CDR2 SVGEGT. The CDR3 reads CASSFRGTGKNYGYTF. DNA of the CDR3: TGTGCCAGCAGTTTCCGCGGGACAGGGAAGAACTATGGCTACACCTTC.

This chain joins TRBV7-9 and TRBJ2-2, with D hard to call. Germline V CDR1 and CDR2: SEHNR, FQNEAQ (reference sequence). The CDR3 is 15 amino acids. V was cut by 2 bases and J by 1 base, with 8 bases left in between. The CDR3 DNA reads as TGTGCCAGCAGCTTAATCGTCGGGAACACCGGGGAGCTGTTTTTT. This translates into CASSLIVGNTGELFF.

This chain connects TRBV28 to TRBJ1-2; no definite D call. The V end was cut by 4 bases, the J end by 5 bases, with 14 bases between. Germline lookup yields CDR1 MDHEN and CDR2 SYDVKM. There are 14 residues in the CDR3. DNA of the CDR3: TGTGCCAGCAGTTCTCGTCTTACCGTGTATGGCTACACCTTC. Translating it yields CASSSRLTVYGYTF.

This chain connects TRBV7-2 to TRBJ2-5; no clear D. Trimming removed 5 bases at V and 5 bases at J, with 12 bases between. Germline V gives CDR1 SGHTA, CDR2 FQGNSA. The CDR3 has 13 amino acids. The CDR3 DNA sequence: TGTGCCAGCAGCCCCCTCCTTCTTGAGACCCAGTACTTC. This sequence encodes CASSPLLLETQYF.

The rearrangement joins TRBV28 to TRBJ2-7; 14 nucleotides match TRBD2. In germline, CDR1 is MDHEN, CDR2 SYDVKM. The CDR3 sequence is 17 residues long. With V trimmed by 6 bases and J by 2 bases, 9 bases remained unmatched. CDR3 nucleotides: TGTGCCAGCAGAGGAGGGGGACTAGCGGGAGTCACCTACGAGCAGTACTTC. Encoded protein: CASRGGGLAGVTYEQYF. The full variable domain, with the rest looked up from reference TRBV28 and TRBJ2-7, is DVKVTQSSRYLVKRTGEKVFLECVQDMDHENMFWYRQDPGLGLRLIYFSYDVKMKEKGDIPEGYSVSREKKERFSLILESASTNQTSMYLCASRGGGLAGVTYEQYFGPGTRLTVT.

The chain joins TRBV7-8 to TRBJ1-2; D call uncertain. Germline V gene lookup returns CDR1 SGHVS and CDR2 FQNEAQ. The CDR3 contains 13 residues. Between the trimmed V and J ends, which lost 5 bases and 2 bases, there was a span of 9 bases. The CDR3 protein is CASSVTENYGYTF. The DNA of the CDR3 is TGTGCCAGCAGCGTTACAGAGAACTATGGCTACACCTTC.

The gene calls are TRBV28 and TRBJ2-7; 11 bases fit TRBD2. Germline V gene lookup returns CDR1 MDHEN and CDR2 SYDVKM. The V gene end was trimmed by 0 bases and the J gene end by 4 bases; junction bases not matched to a gene: 11. The CDR3 spans 18 residues. CDR3 sequence reads: CASSLWSLSGRAMYEQYF. CDR3 nucleotides: TGTGCCAGCAGTTTATGGAGTCTTAGCGGGAGGGCAATGTACGAGCAGTACTTC.

This chain connects TRBV5-6 to TRBJ1-5; D remains ambiguous. CDR1 and CDR2 from the germline V gene are SGHDT and YYEEEE. Trimming took off 1 base at V and 4 bases at J, with 3 bases between the two ends. The CDR3 has 12 amino acids. CDR3 nucleotide sequence: TGTGCCAGCAGCTTGCCGAATCAGCCCCAGCATTTT. Encoded protein: CASSLPNQPQHF. The full variable domain, completed using reference TRBV5-6 and TRBJ1-5, is DAGVTQSPTHLIKTRGQQVTLRCSPKSGHDTVSWYQQALGQGPQFIFQYYEEEERQRGNFPDRFSGHQFPNYSSELNVNALLLGDSALYLCASSLPNQPQHFGDGTRLSIL.

The chain combines TRBV28 with TRBJ2-5, with D perhaps matching TRBD1 (6 bases). CDR3 length: 16 amino acids. CDR1 and CDR2 (germline): MDHEN, SYDVKM. The V end lost 2 bases, the J end lost 5 bases, and 18 bases lay between the germline ends. CDR3 sequence: CASSLDSTGFGETQYF. CDR3 sequence (DNA): TGTGCCAGCAGTTTAGATTCTACAGGGTTCGGGGAGACCCAGTACTTC.

This clone has a handful of counts. The chain recombines TRBV6-1 with TRBJ2-6; TRBD1 might be the D (5 bases). CDR1 is MNHNS, CDR2 SASEGT, per germline. The CDR3 has 15 residues. V was trimmed by 1 base and J by 1 base, leaving 5 bases between them. The CDR3: CASSEEGSGANVLTF. DNA of the CDR3: TGTGCCAGCAGTGAAGAGGGGTCTGGGGCCAACGTCCTGACTTTC.

This clone was recorded once. The V call is TRBV2, the J call TRBJ2-3; D gene unclear. Germline CDR1 SNHLY, CDR2 FYNNEI. CDR3 size: 12 residues. Trimming left V 5 bases short and J 6 bases short, with 9 bases between. The CDR3, as DNA: TGTGCCAGCAGTCAAAATGAGGATACGCAGTATTTT. Translation gives CASSQNEDTQYF.

The chain carries TRBV2 and TRBJ2-5; TRBD1 matches at 7 bases. The germline CDR1 and CDR2 sequences are SNHLY and FYNNEI. The junction had 4 bases not matched to a gene; V was cut back by 2 bases and J by 4 bases. The CDR3 is 14 amino acids. CDR3 region: CASSERGRGETQYF. In DNA, the CDR3 is TGTGCCAGCAGTGAAAGGGGGCGCGGAGAGACCCAGTACTTC. Supplemented by reference TRBV2 and TRBJ2-5, the full variable domain reads EPEVTQTPSHQVTQMGQEVILRCVPISNHLYFYWYRQILGQKVEFLVSFYNNEISEKSEIFDDQFSVERPDGSNFTLKIRSTKLEDSAMYFCASSERGRGETQYFGPGTRLLVL.

This clone was seen only once. The V gene is TRBV7-9, the J gene TRBJ2-7; 8 bases are shared with TRBD2. This CDR3 has 14 amino acids. Trimming removed 3 bases from V and 5 bases from J; junction bases left unmatched: 6. Germline values: CDR1 SEHNR, CDR2 FQNEAQ (reference sequence). This CDR3 is CASSFGGRTDEQYF. For the CDR3, the DNA is TGTGCCAGCAGCTTTGGCGGGAGGACGGACGAGCAGTACTTC. Drawing the rest from reference TRBV7-9 and TRBJ2-7, the complete variable domain is DTGVSQNPRHKITKRGQNVTFRCDPISEHNRLYWYRQTLGQGPEFLTYFQNEAQLEKSRLLSDRFSAERPKGSFSTLEIQRTEQGDSAMYLCASSFGGRTDEQYFGPGTRLTVT.